The clone carrying this TCR beta chain appeared many times. Its antigen is not known. These data belong to a study of molecular identifiers for immune sequencing clone quantification. Whole-study findings and limits: Effector cells kept over 98% of their molecules in clones above 20 RNA copies, while naive cells kept under 1% there. Should identical TCR molecules share a barcode, the sizes of highly expanded clones could be underestimated.

Naive CD8 T cell sorting was performed on the CD8+CD4-CCR7+CD45RA+ phenotype. Previously published methods and listed TCR primers were used for the bulk TCR libraries. TCRdb processed the PCR reads anew with MiXCR; each CDR3 protein has one entry. The table records 600,000 to 650,000 distinct CDR3 sequences, just under 20% of them present only once. The V gene's germline CDR1 is MGHRA and CDR2 YSYEKL. This CDR3 comprises 19 residues. The V gene lost 0 bases and the J gene lost 2 bases, with 21 bases spanning the gap. Sequencing used naive CD8+ T cells from blood, with Jurkat cell RNA spiked in. The subset denotes: FACS-sorted CD8+CD4-CCR7+CD45RA+ naive T cells. The V gene is TRBV4-1, the J gene TRBJ2-3; TRBD1 is a possible D gene (5 bases). This TCR was sampled from a human donor in good health. Some libraries in this study had Jurkat cell RNA spiked in. The CDR3 reads CASSQEGPWGIVVTDTQYF. CDR3 coding DNA: TGCGCCAGCAGCCAAGAAGGACCGTGGGGCATCGTTGTCACAGATACGCAGTATTTT.